The 21 T cell receptor beta chains below were found in one sample sequenced in a study of regulatory T cells in long-lasting Graves disease. Regarding time point: newly diagnosed GD, antithyroid drugs for less than 3 months. There was RNA extracted from PBMCs, and the TCR library was made from it. CDR3 regions were amplified by Arm-PCR using iRepertoire HTBI primers to build TCR beta libraries. TCRdb fed the multiplex PCR reads into MiXCR, producing one record per CDR3 protein. The table includes fewer than 350,000 distinct CDR3 sequences, 15% to 20% detected once. The material sequenced was peripheral blood mononuclear cells (PBMCs), taken at new diagnosis, from a patient treated with antithyroid drugs. Source of these receptors: a female donor with Graves disease.

This chain joins TRBV19 and TRBJ2-1, with TRBD2 matching 14 bases. J lost 7 bases, V lost 11 bases, and 7 bases had no gene match. CDR3 length: 14 residues. From germline, CDR1 is LNHDA and CDR2 SQIVND (reference sequence). CDR3 amino acids: CAAGTSGSVNEQFF. CDR3 DNA sequence: TGTGCCGCCGGGACTAGCGGGAGTGTGAATGAGCAGTTCTTC.

V is TRBV19 and J is TRBJ2-3; 16 bases agree with TRBD2. The CDR3 is 16 amino acids. J lost 4 bases, V lost 4 bases, and 2 bases had no gene match. Germline CDR1 LNHDA, CDR2 SQIVND (reference sequence). CDR3 nucleotides: TGTGCCAGTAGTAGGGGACTAGCGGGAGGGCCAGATACGCAGTATTTT. It codes for CASSRGLAGGPDTQYF.

This clonotype was seen repeatedly, ten times or more. This rearrangement joins TRBV27 to TRBJ2-5; 12 bases are a match to TRBD2. This CDR3 is built from 18 residues. In germline, CDR1 is MNHEY, CDR2 SMNVEV (reference sequence). Germline trimming cut 4 bases from V and 5 bases from J; bases unmatched to any gene: 14. CDR3 region: CASSSTGAVTSGRETQYF. DNA for the CDR3: TGTGCCAGCAGTTCGACTGGGGCGGTAACTAGCGGGAGGGAGACCCAGTACTTC.

The table lists this clonotype with many counts. The chain joins TRBV20-1 to TRBJ1-5, with a weak D call TRBD1 (5 bases). V lost 5 bases, J lost 2 bases, and 10 bases lay in between. The CDR3 sequence is 13 residues long. Per the germline V gene, CDR1 is DFQATT and CDR2 is SNEGSKA (reference sequence). The CDR3 loop reads CSAHGGGNQPQHF. The CDR3 region has the DNA TGCAGTGCTCACGGGGGAGGCAATCAGCCCCAGCATTTT.

The chain combines TRBV7-9 with TRBJ1-1, with a weak D call TRBD1 (5 bases). V was shortened by 0 bases and J by 3 bases, with 11 bases between the two germline ends. CDR1 and CDR2 from the germline V gene are SEHNR and FQNEAQ (reference sequence). This CDR3 comprises 15 residues. The DNA for the CDR3 is TGTGCCAGCAGCTTAGCGCTCGGGGGGGACACTGAAGCTTTCTTT. Translation: CASSLALGGDTEAFF.

V is TRBV12-3 or TRBV12-4 and J is TRBJ2-3; 9 bases line up with TRBD1. The closer fit of TRBJ2-5 to the DNA end suggests the J call may be wrong. This CDR3 spans 16 amino acids. The CDR3 here is CASSRSRQGVGETQYF. For the CDR3, the DNA is TGTGCCAGCAGCAGATCCCGACAGGGGGTGGGGGAGACCCAGTACTTC.

This sequence joins TRBV6-1 and TRBJ1-1, with 9 bases matching TRBD1. Germline CDR1 MNHNS, CDR2 SASEGT. There are 15 residues in the CDR3. V trimming: 6 bases; J trimming: 2 bases; junction bases outside the gene matches: 7. Written as DNA, the CDR3 is TGTGCCAGCAGACTGAACAGGGGGCGCAACACTGAAGCTTTCTTT. This gives the protein CASRLNRGRNTEAFF.

This clonotype was detected many times. This chain links TRBV28 with TRBJ2-7; D possibly matches TRBD1 or TRBD2 (5 bases each). With 7 bases removed from V and 4 bases from J, the gap between germline ends came to 17 bases. The CDR3 is 14 amino acids. Germline-derived CDR1 and CDR2 are MDHEN and SYDVKM. In nucleotides, the CDR3 is TGTGCCAGCAATCCTCCGGGACCATTATACGAGCAGTACTTC. Protein product: CASNPPGPLYEQYF.

This clonotype has a count of ten or more. V and J are TRBV3-1 and TRBJ2-2; D perhaps matches TRBD1 (5 bases). The CDR3 covers 13 residues. The germline V gene encodes CDR1 LGHDT and CDR2 YNNKEL (reference sequence). V dropped 2 bases and J dropped 7 bases, with 8 bases sitting between them. CDR3 coding DNA: TGTGCCAGCAGCCAAAAGGGGCGCGGGGAGCTGTTTTTT. Protein sequence: CASSQKGRGELFF.

This clonotype has just a few counts. The chain has TRBV24-1 and TRBJ1-2; TRBD1 is a possible D gene (5 bases). Per germline, CDR1 KGHDR and CDR2 SFDVKD. The CDR3 spans 12 residues. V was cut by 2 bases and J by 8 bases, with 8 bases left in between. The CDR3 coding sequence is TGTGCCACCAGTGATTCGGGGCTCGGCTACACCTTC. Amino acids: CATSDSGLGYTF.

V usage is TRBV4-1 and J usage is TRBJ2-1; D unclear. This CDR3 region has 11 residues. Trimming left V 2 bases short and J 8 bases short, with 4 bases between. Germline V gives CDR1 MGHRA, CDR2 YSYEKL. The CDR3 DNA is TGCGCCAGCAGCCAATCTCATGAGCAGTTCTTC. This encodes CASSQSHEQFF.

This clonotype has a count of ten or more. V gene TRBV12-3 or TRBV12-4 combines with J gene TRBJ2-1, with 9 nucleotides matching TRBD1. Trimming at V came to 5 bases and at J to 2 bases, leaving 7 bases not matched to a gene. The CDR3 spans 16 residues. The CDR3 DNA is TGTGCCAGCAGTGGGGGACAGGGTATTCCCTACAATGAGCAGTTCTTC. Translating gives CASSGGQGIPYNEQFF.

This clonotype was detected many times. The chain joins TRBV28 to TRBJ1-4, with D uncertain. Per germline, CDR1 MDHEN and CDR2 SYDVKM. V was cut by 2 bases and J by 0 bases, with 4 bases left in between. CDR3 length: 14 amino acids. CDR3 bases: TGTGCCAGCAGTTTAGGGGCAACTAATGAAAAACTGTTTTTT. Translated, it gives CASSLGATNEKLFF.

There are many counts of this clonotype. J is TRBJ1-2 and V is TRBV15; D unresolved. Trimming removed 0 bases at V and 8 bases at J, with 10 bases between. From germline, CDR1 is LNHNV and CDR2 YYDKDF (reference sequence). The CDR3 has 13 amino acids. DNA for the CDR3: TGTGCCACCAGCAGAGATAACCTAGCCGGCTACACCTTC. This translates into CATSRDNLAGYTF.

V usage is TRBV10-2 and J usage is TRBJ2-7, with unresolved D. The CDR3 runs to 14 residues. CDR1 WSHSY and CDR2 SAAADI come from the germline V gene. V was clipped by 0 bases and J by 4 bases, with 10 bases between them. DNA of the CDR3: TGCGCCAGCAGTGAGTCGAATTTGGAATACGAGCAGTACTTC. Amino acid sequence: CASSESNLEYEQYF.

This clonotype was observed at least ten times. The chain couples TRBV6-1 to TRBJ2-7; 11 bases agree with TRBD1. CDR3 length: 13 residues. CDR1 MNHNS and CDR2 SASEGT come from the germline V gene. The V and J ends lost 8 bases and 1 base, in that order; junction bases with no gene match: 1. This CDR3 reads CASWDRGSYEQYF. The CDR3 DNA follows: TGTGCCAGCTGGGACAGGGGGTCCTACGAGCAGTACTTC.

This clonotype showed up many times. The chain couples TRBV19 to TRBJ1-4; 10 positions match TRBD1. CDR1 is LNHDA and CDR2 is SQIVND in the germline V gene (reference sequence). Germline trimming cut 6 bases from V and 4 bases from J; bases unmatched to any gene: 5. This CDR3 is built from 15 residues. CDR3 sequence: CASRPGQGVNEKLFF. In DNA, the CDR3 is TGTGCCAGTAGACCCGGACAGGGGGTTAATGAAAAACTGTTTTTT.

This clonotype has at least ten counts. The chain has TRBV12-3 or TRBV12-4 and TRBJ2-3; D is unclear. This CDR3 is built from 14 residues. V was trimmed by 10 bases and J by 0 bases, leaving 14 bases between them. CDR3 DNA: TGTGCCACAGCGATGAGGCGTAGCACAGATACGCAGTATTTT. Its translation: CATAMRRSTDTQYF.

This clonotype has at least ten counts. This chain joins TRBV12-5 and TRBJ2-7; 9 bases map to TRBD1. The CDR3 runs to 13 residues. The germline gives CDR1 LGHNT, CDR2 FRNRAP. The CDR3 nucleotides read TGTACCGCCCGGGACAGGGCTCCCTACGAGCAGTACTTC. Amino acids: CTARDRAPYEQYF.

This clonotype was detected many times. The rearrangement links TRBV10-3 to TRBJ2-7, with D possibly being TRBD1 (6 bases). From germline, CDR1 is ENHRY and CDR2 SYGVKD. The germline V and J ends were trimmed by 0 bases and 3 bases, with 9 bases remaining between them. The CDR3 loop spans 14 amino acids. The CDR3 region has the DNA TGTGCCATCAGTGAGTCAGTCAGGGGCTACGAGCAGTACTTC. Translated, it gives CAISESVRGYEQYF.

This clonotype was found a few times. The rearrangement uses TRBV20-1 and TRBJ2-3; D is uncertain. Deletions cut 3 bases from V and 0 bases from J, with 16 bases between. The length of the CDR3 is 16 residues. The V gene's germline CDR1 is DFQATT and CDR2 SNEGSKA (reference sequence). DNA for the CDR3: TGCAGTGCTAGCAGGTCTAGTGCTTCTAGCACAGATACGCAGTATTTT. It translates to CSASRSSASSTDTQYF.